The 22 T cell receptor beta chains below come from one sample, sequenced in a study of OX40 agonist ivuxolimab in advanced cancers. The repertoire was sequenced with immunoSEQ multiplex PCR; TCRdb's copy has only in-frame clones and lacks some. This table has 60,000 to 75,000 clones, 84% appearing once. The sequenced sample was CD4+ or CD8+ T cells sorted from blood, obtained in a trial of the OX40 agonist ivuxolimab. The source of these receptors is an adult with an advanced solid tumor such as melanoma, head and neck, liver or kidney cancer.

This chain joins TRBV2 and TRBJ2-2; the D gene is possibly TRBD1 (6 bases). From germline, CDR1 is SNHLY and CDR2 FYNNEI. CDR3 length equals 14 residues. Trimming shortened V by 5 bases and J by 7 bases, and 14 bases separated the two germline ends. CDR3: CASSFQGRGGELFF. The CDR3 DNA reads as TGTGCCAGCAGTTTCCAGGGGCGAGGCGGGGAGCTGTTTTTT.

J is TRBJ2-7 and V is TRBV5-5, with 9 bases fitting TRBD2. The germline CDR1 and CDR2 sequences are SGHKS and YYEKEE (reference sequence). The ends lost 4 bases at V and 0 bases at J; junction bases unmatched: 5. The CDR3 is 15 residues long. CDR3 loop: CASSLTSGLSYEQYF. For the CDR3, the DNA is TGTGCCAGCAGCCTGACTAGCGGCCTCTCCTACGAGCAGTACTTC. Variable domain in full (rest from reference TRBV5-5 and TRBJ2-7): DAGVTQSPTHLIKTRGQQVTLRCSPISGHKSVSWYQQVLGQGPQFIFQYYEKEERGRGNFPDRFSARQFPNYSSELNVNALLLGDSALYLCASSLTSGLSYEQYFGPGTRLTVT.

This clone showed up just a few times. J is TRBJ1-5 and V is TRBV18, with D maybe TRBD1 (5 bases). This CDR3 contains 16 residues. Germline V gives CDR1 KGHSH, CDR2 LQKENI. The V gene lost 0 bases and the J gene lost 1 base, with 10 bases spanning the gap. CDR3 DNA: TGTGCCAGCTCACCACCGTCCGGGGCCAGCAATCAGCCCCAGCATTTT. It yields the protein CASSPPSGASNQPQHF.

The rearrangement joins TRBV5-1 to TRBJ2-7; a weak D match, TRBD1 (6 bases). CDR3 length: 17 amino acids. V gave up 3 bases and J gave up 2 bases, with 21 bases separating them. Germline-derived CDR1 and CDR2 are SGHRS and YFSETQ. DNA of the CDR3: TGCGCCAGCAGCTATGCAGGGGATGTTGCCCGAACCTACGAGCAGTACTTC. It yields the protein CASSYAGDVARTYEQYF.

The V call is TRBV4-2, the J call TRBJ2-1, with 7 bases aligning to TRBD2. The CDR3 loop spans 20 amino acids. V was pared by 3 bases and J by 0 bases, with 17 bases of the junction left unmatched. In germline, CDR1 is LGHNA, CDR2 YNFKEQ. CDR3 region: CASSHPGTNTALSSYNEQFF. In DNA form, the CDR3 reads TGTGCCAGCAGCCACCCCGGGACTAACACCGCCCTTAGCTCCTACAATGAGCAGTTCTTC.

The chain recombines TRBV19 with TRBJ1-5, with 7 bases identical to TRBD1. The CDR3 extends over 15 amino acids. Germline CDR1 reads LNHDA; CDR2 reads SQIVND (reference sequence). The trim removed 7 bases at V and 3 bases at J, leaving 9 bases unmatched. In nucleotides, the CDR3 is TGTGCCAGTAACCGCCGGGACAGCCCCAATCAGCCCCAGCATTTT. Protein: CASNRRDSPNQPQHF.

A note on this clone: At one end, the junction sequence differs from germline, possibly due to a read error. The chain is built from TRBV7-7 and TRBJ1-1; possibly TRBD1 for D (5 bases). The CDR3 sequence is 15 residues long. Germline CDR1 is SSHAT and CDR2 is FNYEAQ (reference sequence). The DNA for the CDR3 is TGTGCTAGCAGGCGGTGGGACTCTATGAACACTGAAGCTTTCTTT. This codes for CASRRWDSMNTEAFF.

V usage is TRBV30 and J usage is TRBJ2-5, with a tentative D call TRBD1 (6 bases). The J call is doubtful: the DNA matches TRBJ2-7 better. In germline, CDR1 is GTSNPN, CDR2 SVGIG (reference sequence). The CDR3 loop spans 14 amino acids. The CDR3 is CAWSPGTFSYEQYF. As DNA, the CDR3 is TGTGCCTGGAGTCCCGGGACATTTTCCTACGAGCAGTACTTC.

The chain couples TRBV19 to TRBJ1-1, with a tentative D call TRBD1 (5 bases). This CDR3 is 15 amino acids long. V lost 7 bases and J 0 bases, leaving 15 bases between the germline ends. Germline V gene data show CDR1 as LNHDA and CDR2 as SQIVND (reference sequence). CDR3 in amino acids: CASTPLGRVNTEAFF. The CDR3 bases are TGTGCCAGTACCCCCCTGGGCAGGGTGAACACTGAAGCTTTCTTT.

The rearrangement joins TRBV4-2 to TRBJ2-1, with a possible D match to TRBD2 (6 bases). Per germline, CDR1 LGHNA and CDR2 YNFKEQ. The V end was cut by 5 bases, the J end by 0 bases, with 11 bases between. This CDR3 contains 15 residues. This chain's CDR3 is CASSEGLNSYNEQFF. CDR3 nucleotides: TGTGCCAGCAGCGAGGGACTGAACTCCTACAATGAGCAGTTCTTC.

V gene TRBV6-4 combines with J gene TRBJ1-4, with D maybe TRBD1 (5 bases). The CDR3 is 15 amino acids. Germline V gene lookup returns CDR1 MRHNA and CDR2 SNTAGT. Between the trimmed V and J ends, which lost 6 bases and 4 bases, there was a span of 15 bases. This chain's CDR3 is CASSPHGGFNEKLFF. The DNA of the CDR3 is TGTGCCAGCAGCCCCCACGGGGGGTTTAATGAAAAACTGTTTTTT.

The chain couples TRBV19 to TRBJ2-1; D call uncertain. Between the trimmed V and J ends, which lost 5 bases and 3 bases, there was a span of 14 bases. Germline V CDR1 and CDR2: LNHDA, SQIVND (reference sequence). CDR3 length: 15 residues. The CDR3 reads CASSLGRILYNEQFF. CDR3 sequence (DNA): TGTGCCAGTAGTCTCGGACGGATCCTCTACAATGAGCAGTTCTTC.

This chain uses TRBV10-1 with TRBJ2-2; D is uncertain. The CDR3 loop spans 17 amino acids. CDR1 is WNHNN and CDR2 is SYGVQD in the germline V gene (reference sequence). V was trimmed by 5 bases and J by 0 bases, leaving 16 bases between them. CDR3 sequence reads: CASSHGKMEANTGELFF. The CDR3 coding sequence is TGCGCCAGCAGTCACGGAAAGATGGAAGCGAACACCGGGGAGCTGTTTTTT.

The J gene is TRBJ1-6, the V gene TRBV2, with 9 positions matching TRBD1. Germline V CDR1 and CDR2: SNHLY, FYNNEI. V was pared by 7 bases and J by 9 bases, with 4 bases of the junction left unmatched. The CDR3 spans 13 residues. The CDR3 spells CASNTGGGSPLHF. The CDR3 bases are TGTGCCAGCAATACAGGGGGCGGTTCACCCCTCCACTTT.

J is TRBJ2-1 and V is TRBV5-1; D is perhaps TRBD2 (5 bases). The CDR3 has 13 amino acids. V shed 4 bases and J shed 5 bases, with 10 bases lying between them. CDR1 is SGHRS, CDR2 YFSETQ, per germline. CDR3 protein: CASSPGLDNEQFF. The CDR3, as DNA: TGCGCCAGCAGCCCCGGACTGGACAATGAGCAGTTCTTC.

Here the CDR3 reads CASSILAGVWNEQFF. As DNA, the CDR3 is TGTGCCAGTAGTATCCTAGCGGGGGTGTGGAATGAGCAGTTCTTC. The rearrangement links TRBV19 to TRBJ2-1; the match to TRBD2 covers 10 bases. V lost 3 bases and J lost 7; bases outside the gene matches: 6. Looked up from germline, CDR1 is LNHDA and CDR2 is SQIVND (reference sequence). CDR3 length: 15 amino acids.

The rearrangement joins TRBV7-2 to TRBJ1-1; 8 nucleotides line up with TRBD1. Looked up from germline, CDR1 is SGHTA and CDR2 is FQGNSA. This CDR3 spans 15 amino acids. The J segment lost 5 bases and the V segment lost 0 bases, leaving 5 bases of the junction unmatched. CDR3 sequence: CASSLATGGVTEAFF. The CDR3 DNA reads as TGTGCCAGCAGCTTAGCAACAGGGGGGGTTACTGAAGCTTTCTTT. Complete variable domain (other parts from reference TRBV7-2 and TRBJ1-1): GAGVSQSPSNKVTEKGKDVELRCDPISGHTALYWYRQSLGQGLEFLIYFQGNSAPDKSGLPSDRFSAERTGGSVSTLTIQRTQQEDSAVYLCASSLATGGVTEAFFGQGTRLTVV.

The chain is built from TRBV7-9 and TRBJ1-1, with D unresolved. Trimming cost V 7 bases and J 1 base, with 13 bases left between them. The germline gives CDR1 SEHNR, CDR2 FQNEAQ (reference sequence). The CDR3 has 14 residues. The CDR3 loop is CASTPWAANTEAFF. CDR3 bases: TGTGCCAGCACCCCCTGGGCAGCGAACACTGAAGCTTTCTTT.

The V and J genes are TRBV2 and TRBJ1-1; maybe TRBD1 (5 bases). Germline V gene lookup returns CDR1 SNHLY and CDR2 FYNNEI. The CDR3 has 17 amino acids. V dropped 2 bases and J dropped 8 bases, with 24 bases sitting between them. CDR3 coding DNA: TGTGCCAGCAGTGAAAGTCGAATGGGGGGTGAGGTATTCGAAGCTTTCTTT. Its translation: CASSESRMGGEVFEAFF.

The V and J genes are TRBV7-2 and TRBJ2-7, with D perhaps TRBD1 (6 bases). CDR3 length equals 13 residues. Trimming cost V 11 bases and J 0 bases, with 14 bases left between them. In germline, CDR1 is SGHTA, CDR2 FQGNSA. The CDR3 sequence is CAVRQASSYEQYF. DNA for the CDR3: TGTGCCGTGCGACAGGCTAGCTCCTACGAGCAGTACTTC.

The chain carries TRBV28 and TRBJ2-7; no clear D gene. The germline CDR1 and CDR2 sequences are MDHEN and SYDVKM. V lost 6 bases and J 2 bases, leaving 23 bases between the germline ends. The length of the CDR3 is 17 residues. In nucleotides, the CDR3 is TGTGCCAGCAGCCGCAAAGGCCGGGTCAATTCTGCCTACGAGCAGTACTTC. Translation: CASSRKGRVNSAYEQYF.

J is TRBJ1-5 and V is TRBV19; the D gene is possibly TRBD1 (6 bases). V was trimmed by 5 bases and J by 0 bases, leaving 14 bases between them. Germline V gene sequence: CDR1 LNHDA, CDR2 SQIVND (reference sequence). CDR3 length: 16 amino acids. The CDR3 DNA is TGTGCCAGTAGTCGGCAGACAGGAGTTAGCAATCAGCCCCAGCATTTT. Translated, it gives CASSRQTGVSNQPQHF.